Given below is one T cell receptor beta chain in context. The sample belongs to a study of blood T cell repertoires in COVID-19. Germline V gene lookup returns CDR1 SEHNR and CDR2 FQNEAQ (reference sequence). The CDR3 extends over 16 amino acids. V shed 0 bases, J shed 3 bases, and the junction held 7 bases outside the gene matches. Under the authors' procedure: For nucleated cells, counts were estimated from reference gene primer amplification. Profiling relied on immunoSEQ multiplex PCR, and the TCRdb table lists in-frame clones only, not all of them. That table gives V, J and clone size, and the DNA gave D and trimming. The table has 250,000 or so clones, roughly 89% seen once; the top ten hold less than 5%.

The source of this sequence is a woman between 40 and 50 years old who had recovered from COVID-19. The J gene is TRBJ1-1, the V gene TRBV7-9, with 7 positions matching TRBD1. The sequenced sample consisted of peripheral blood. The CDR3 sequence is CASSLARQGGDTEAFF. The DNA for the CDR3 is TGTGCCAGCAGCTTAGCCAGACAGGGTGGGGACACTGAAGCTTTCTTT.